What follows are 18 T cell receptor beta chains derived from one specimen sequenced in a study of blood T cell repertoires in COVID-19. Clones were sequenced by immunoSEQ multiplex PCR, and TCRdb holds only the in-frame ones, with some missing. The repertoire includes over 85,000 clones, around 74% of them detected once, and more than 7.5% sits in the top ten. The sample consisted of peripheral blood. The receptors stem from a woman in her sixties or seventies with acute or convalescent COVID-19.

The rearrangement links TRBV19 to TRBJ1-1; 7 bases are a match to TRBD1. Germline V gene data show CDR1 as LNHDA and CDR2 as SQIVND (reference sequence). CDR3 length: 17 amino acids. After removal of 1 base from V and 5 bases from J, the junction contained 13 bases not matched to a gene. The DNA of the CDR3 is TGTGCCAGTAGTATAGGTAACAGGGGACCGCTCGGGACTGAAGCTTTCTTT. This sequence encodes CASSIGNRGPLGTEAFF.

The J gene is TRBJ1-6, the V gene TRBV7-2, with 7 nucleotides matching TRBD1. Germline V gene data show CDR1 as SGHTA and CDR2 as FQGNSA. The CDR3 contains 15 residues. V shed 5 bases and J 10 bases; nucleotides not matched to a gene: 11. CDR3 amino acids: CASSPTPGGDSPLHF. CDR3 DNA: TGTGCCAGCAGCCCCACCCCAGGGGGAGACTCACCCCTCCACTTT.

The V gene is TRBV5-1, the J gene TRBJ1-6; 8 bases line up with TRBD1. The CDR3 sequence is 18 residues long. Per germline, CDR1 SGHRS and CDR2 YFSETQ. The junction had 10 bases not matched to a gene; V was cut back by 4 bases and J by 1 base. CDR3 in amino acids: CASSLQATGVSYNSPLHF. CDR3 sequence (DNA): TGCGCCAGCAGCCTACAGGCGACAGGGGTGTCCTATAATTCACCCCTCCACTTT.

This clone was detected only a few times. The chain employs TRBV2 and TRBJ1-2, with D possibly matching TRBD1 (6 bases). V gave up 3 bases and J gave up 3 bases, with 11 bases separating them. From germline, CDR1 is SNHLY and CDR2 FYNNEI. The CDR3 consists of 14 residues. The CDR3 nucleotides read TGTGCCAGCAGTGAGGGGGGGCATGACTATGGCTACACCTTC. This codes for CASSEGGHDYGYTF.

V is TRBV5-5 and J is TRBJ1-5; no clear D. Germline CDR1 reads SGHKS; CDR2 reads YYEKEE (reference sequence). The CDR3 extends over 15 amino acids. The V and J ends lost 2 bases and 4 bases respectively, with 13 bases between them. The CDR3 coding sequence is TGTGCCAGCAGCTTCGATATTCAGGTAAATCAGCCCCAGCATTTT. It specifies CASSFDIQVNQPQHF.

This clone was detected only a few times. The J gene is TRBJ1-1, the V gene TRBV5-6, with 8 nucleotides matching TRBD1. The CDR3 has 14 amino acids. Per the germline V gene, CDR1 is SGHDT and CDR2 is YYEEEE. V gave up 4 bases and J gave up 1 base; unmatched junction bases: 3. CDR3 sequence reads: CASSPGQANTEAFF. The CDR3, as DNA: TGTGCCAGCAGCCCGGGACAGGCGAACACTGAAGCTTTCTTT.

The CDR3 DNA reads TGCGCCAGCAGCTCAGGGAACACTGAAGCTTTCTTT. Protein product: CASSSGNTEAFF. The rearrangement uses TRBV5-1 and TRBJ1-1; D unresolved. The CDR3 sequence is 12 residues long. Trimming left V 3 bases short and J 1 base short, with 4 bases between. The germline gives CDR1 SGHRS, CDR2 YFSETQ.

This sequence joins TRBV3-1 (or the pseudogene TRBV3-2) and TRBJ2-3, with TRBD2 matching 8 bases. Trimming removed 1 base from V and 6 bases from J; junction bases left unmatched: 9. This CDR3 spans 16 amino acids. CDR1 LGHDT and CDR2 YNNKEL come from the germline V gene (reference sequence). For the CDR3, the DNA is TGTGCCAGCAGCCAAGTTACCGGGGGGGCGCGTGATACGCAGTATTTT. Its protein is CASSQVTGGARDTQYF.

The chain links TRBV2 to TRBJ2-2, with 15 bases fitting TRBD2. Germline trimming cut 11 bases from V and 6 bases from J; bases unmatched to any gene: 7. Germline CDR1 and CDR2: SNHLY and FYNNEI. The CDR3 is made up of 15 amino acids. The CDR3: CARGTSGGRAGELFF. DNA of the CDR3: TGTGCCCGCGGGACTAGCGGGGGGCGGGCCGGGGAGCTGTTTTTT.

The rearrangement uses TRBV7-9 and TRBJ1-2, with D unclear. The CDR3 runs to 13 residues. Germline V CDR1 and CDR2: SEHNR, FQNEAQ (reference sequence). Trimming pared 2 bases from V and 0 bases from J, leaving 4 bases between. The CDR3 protein is CASSLNSNYGYTF. DNA for the CDR3: TGTGCCAGCAGCTTAAACTCTAACTATGGCTACACCTTC.

This clone was detected once. This chain connects TRBV6-6 to TRBJ2-5, with TRBD1 matching 7 bases. Germline-derived CDR1 and CDR2 are MNHNY and SVGAGI (reference sequence). The J segment lost 4 bases and the V segment lost 4 bases, leaving 6 bases of the junction unmatched. The CDR3 has 14 amino acids. CDR3 residues: CASSSPTGPETQYF. The CDR3 region has the DNA TGTGCCAGCAGTTCCCCGACAGGGCCAGAGACCCAGTACTTC.

The chain couples TRBV15 to TRBJ1-2; 11 nucleotides agree with TRBD1. This CDR3 is 13 amino acids long. CDR1 and CDR2 from the germline V gene are LNHNV and YYDKDF (reference sequence). Trimming took 8 bases from V and 3 from J; bases not matched to a gene: 2. Here the CDR3 reads CATRDRGDYGYTF. In DNA, the CDR3 is TGTGCCACCCGGGACAGGGGGGACTATGGCTACACCTTC.

Concerning this clone: The conserved phenylalanine or tryptophan normally closing the CDR3 is absent here, so this likely arose from a read error. The limits of the CDR3 on the DNA are not certain, so only TCRdb's listed CDR3 is given. J is TRBJ1-1 and V is TRBV15. Inclusive of both ends, the CDR3 amounts to 14 amino acids. From germline, CDR1 is LNHNV and CDR2 YYDKDF (reference sequence). Here the CDR3 reads CATSRDLVGGLPRI.

The chain uses TRBV2 and TRBJ1-4; D perhaps matches TRBD1 (5 bases). Trimming pared 0 bases from V and 5 bases from J, leaving 16 bases between. The CDR3 totals 17 residues. Germline V lookup: CDR1 SNHLY, CDR2 FYNNEI. The CDR3 bases are TGTGCCAGCAGTGAAGCACCAGGGAGGAGTGGAAATGAAAAACTGTTTTTT. As protein: CASSEAPGRSGNEKLFF.

The chain has TRBV14 and TRBJ2-7; 11 bases align to TRBD1. In germline, CDR1 is SGHDN, CDR2 FVKESK. The trim removed 2 bases at V and 1 base at J, leaving 4 bases unmatched. The CDR3 consists of 16 residues. CDR3 sequence reads: CASSQLGTGGSYEQYF. In nucleotides, the CDR3 is TGTGCCAGCAGCCAATTGGGGACAGGGGGGTCCTACGAGCAGTACTTC.

The chain joins TRBV19 to TRBJ1-1, with D possibly matching TRBD1 (5 bases). Trimming took 6 bases from V and 7 from J, leaving 15 bases between them. The germline V gene encodes CDR1 LNHDA and CDR2 SQIVND (reference sequence). This CDR3 has 13 amino acids. CDR3 coding DNA: TGTGCCAGTAGCAAGGGGTTCCTAGGTGAAGCTTTCTTT. This translates into CASSKGFLGEAFF.

This clone was observed at least ten times. The V gene is TRBV29-1, the J gene TRBJ2-7; 9 bases agree with TRBD1. Unmatched junction bases numbered 7, after V lost 1 base and J lost 3 bases. Germline assignment: CDR1 SQVTM and CDR2 ANQGSEA. The CDR3 runs 15 residues. DNA for the CDR3: TGCAGCGTTGAAGGGACAGGGGATAATTACTACGAGCAGTACTTC. Translation: CSVEGTGDNYYEQYF.

The V call is TRBV19, the J call TRBJ1-3; D gene ambiguous. The germline CDR1 and CDR2 sequences are LNHDA and SQIVND (reference sequence). CDR3 length: 14 residues. V lost 4 bases to trimming and J lost 1 base, with 8 bases between them. The CDR3 loop is CASSKAASGNTIYF. DNA of the CDR3: TGTGCCAGTAGTAAGGCAGCGTCTGGAAACACCATATATTTT.